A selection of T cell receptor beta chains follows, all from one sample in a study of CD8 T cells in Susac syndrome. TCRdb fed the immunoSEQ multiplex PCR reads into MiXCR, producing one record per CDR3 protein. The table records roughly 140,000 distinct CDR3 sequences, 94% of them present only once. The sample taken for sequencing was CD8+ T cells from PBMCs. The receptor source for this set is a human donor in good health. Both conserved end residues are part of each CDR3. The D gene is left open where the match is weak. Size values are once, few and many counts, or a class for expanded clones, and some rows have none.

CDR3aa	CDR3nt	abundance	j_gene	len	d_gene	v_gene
CASSLLAGGSAGELFF	TGTGCCAGCAGTTTACTAGCGGGAGGGTCTGCCGGGGAGCTGTTTTTT	once	TRBJ2-2	16	TRBD2	TRBV27
CASSAGVTDTQYF	TGTGCCAGCAGTGCAGGGGTCACAGATACGCAGTATTTT	-	TRBJ2-3	13	-	TRBV12-3/TRBV12-4
CASRRAGELSGANVLTF	TGTGCCAGCCGACGGGCAGGCGAGCTCTCTGGGGCCAACGTCCTGACTTTC	once	TRBJ2-6	17	-	TRBV27
CASSLLAGERETQYF	TGTGCCAGCAGCTTACTAGCGGGAGAGCGAGAGACCCAGTACTTC	-	TRBJ2-5	15	TRBD2	TRBV5-4
CSASGLAYEQYF	TGCAGTGCTAGCGGACTAGCATACGAGCAGTACTTC	-	TRBJ2-7	12	TRBD2	TRBV20-1
CASSFPESLETQYF	TGTGCCAGCAGTTTCCCCGAGAGTTTAGAGACCCAGTACTTC	-	TRBJ2-5	14	-	TRBV12-3/TRBV12-4
CASSLETPGDTQYF	TGTGCCAGCAGCTTAGAGACTCCGGGAGATACGCAGTATTTT	-	TRBJ2-3	14	-	TRBV7-9
CASSSALNEQFF	TGTGCCAGCAGCTCGGCCTTGAATGAGCAGTTCTTC	-	TRBJ2-1	12	-	TRBV7-9
CASTEIGVYNEQFF	TGTGCCAGCACCGAGATAGGGGTTTACAATGAGCAGTTCTTC	-	TRBJ2-1	14	-	TRBV28
CASSGGQNYNEQFF	TGTGCCAGCAGCGGGGGCCAGAATTACAATGAGCAGTTCTTC	once	TRBJ2-1	14	-	TRBV13
CATSRPGYNEQFF	TGTGCCACCAGCAGACCAGGGTACAATGAGCAGTTCTTC	-	TRBJ2-1	13	-	TRBV15
CASSHTDQEWQGDGYTF	TGTGCCAGCAGCCACACAGATCAGGAGTGGCAGGGGGATGGCTACACCTTC	-	TRBJ1-2	17	TRBD1	TRBV12-3/TRBV12-4
CASAKTGTGRADTQYF	TGTGCCAGCGCCAAGACCGGGACAGGGAGGGCAGATACGCAGTATTTT	-	TRBJ2-3	16	TRBD1	TRBV4-2
CASTLQGYSGANVLTF	TGTGCCAGTACCTTACAGGGGTACTCTGGGGCCAACGTCCTGACTTTC	-	TRBJ2-6	16	TRBD1	TRBV19
CSAQGGSQPQHF	TGCAGTGCACAGGGAGGATCTCAGCCCCAGCATTTT	-	TRBJ1-5	12	-	TRBV20-1
CAWSVDRDGYTF	TGTGCCTGGAGTGTTGACAGGGATGGCTACACCTTC	-	TRBJ1-2	12	TRBD1	TRBV30
CASSFSGTEAFF	TGTGCCAGCAGTTTTTCGGGTACTGAAGCTTTCTTT	-	TRBJ1-1	12	-	TRBV28
CASRLYPGLAGQETQYF	TGTGCCAGCAGATTATACCCCGGACTAGCGGGACAAGAGACCCAGTACTTC	-	TRBJ2-5	17	TRBD2	TRBV28
CSVGETGSTGELFF	TGCAGCGTTGGAGAGACAGGGTCCACCGGGGAGCTGTTTTTT	-	TRBJ2-2	14	TRBD1	TRBV29-1
CATSGPYNEQFF	TGTGCCACCAGTGGCCCCTACAATGAGCAGTTCTTC	once	TRBJ2-1	12	-	TRBV15
CASRTRAVGELFF	TGTGCCAGCCGGACTCGGGCAGTCGGGGAGCTGTTTTTT	-	TRBJ2-2	13	-	TRBV6-2/TRBV6-3
CASSLDRGSGNTIYF	TGTGCCAGCAGTCTCGACAGGGGTTCTGGAAACACCATATATTTT	-	TRBJ1-3	15	TRBD1	TRBV28
CASRMDRGFEGANVLTF	TGTGCCAGCAGAATGGACAGGGGTTTCGAAGGGGCCAACGTCCTGACTTTC	-	TRBJ2-6	17	TRBD1	TRBV13
CASTLGGGQGDTQYF	TGTGCCAGCACCCTTGGGGGAGGGCAGGGAGATACGCAGTATTTT	-	TRBJ2-3	15	TRBD2	TRBV3-1
CASSPGQAKVLTF	TGTGCCAGCAGTCCCGGACAGGCTAAGGTCCTGACTTTC	-	TRBJ2-6	13	TRBD1	TRBV27
CASSQDPGPNEQFF	TGCGCCAGCAGCCAAGATCCCGGGCCCAATGAGCAGTTCTTC	-	TRBJ2-1	14	-	TRBV4-1
CASSQQETQYF	TGTGCCAGCTCTCAACAAGAGACCCAGTACTTC	-	TRBJ2-5	11	-	TRBV18
CAGLGQRYNEQFF	TGTGCCGGCCTAGGCCAGCGCTACAATGAGCAGTTCTTC	-	TRBJ2-1	13	-	TRBV30
CASSPPGPRQPQHF	TGTGCCAGCAGTCCCCCCGGCCCCCGTCAGCCCCAGCATTTT	-	TRBJ1-5	14	-	TRBV27
CASSPGGPTYEQYF	TGTGCCAGCAGTCCGGGAGGTCCCACCTACGAGCAGTACTTC	-	TRBJ2-7	14	TRBD2	TRBV6-2/TRBV6-3
CASTPVARGRPQHF	TGTGCCAGTACCCCGGTTGCGAGGGGACGACCCCAGCATTTT	-	TRBJ1-5	14	-	TRBV19
CASSPSGDQETQYF	TGTGCCTCTTCCCCCAGCGGGGATCAAGAGACCCAGTACTTC	-	TRBJ2-5	14	TRBD2	TRBV9
CASSKGLQGSYEQYF	TGTGCCAGCTCCAAAGGACTCCAAGGCTCCTACGAGCAGTACTTC	-	TRBJ2-7	15	-	TRBV9
CASSFGGPDTQYF	TGTGCCAGCAGTTTTGGAGGACCAGATACGCAGTATTTT	-	TRBJ2-3	13	-	TRBV27
CASSVAGVSDEQYF	TGTGCCAGCAGCGTAGCGGGAGTATCCGACGAGCAGTACTTC	-	TRBJ2-7	14	-	TRBV9
CSVAGPTGWDYGYTF	TGCAGCGTTGCTGGCCCGACAGGGTGGGACTATGGCTACACCTTC	-	TRBJ1-2	15	TRBD1	TRBV29-1